This is a list of T cell receptor beta chains from one sample in a study of blood T cell repertoires in COVID-19. Some clones are missing from TCRdb's copy, which holds only in-frame ones; the method was immunoSEQ multiplex PCR. The sample has about 190,000 clones, about three quarters seen once. The sequenced material came from peripheral blood. The source of these receptors is a woman between 70 and 85 years old with acute or convalescent COVID-19. Each CDR3 is given with its conserved first and last residue. Fields, in order: D gene, clone size, V gene, J gene, CDR3 DNA, CDR3 protein. D genes are given only for firm matches. The size field is filled for only some rows; it gives once, few, many or a size class.

.	.	TRBV5-4	TRBJ2-1	TGTGCCAGCAGCTTGACAGGGTCGTGGAATGAGCAGTTCTTC	CASSLTGSWNEQFF
TRBD1	.	TRBV19	TRBJ2-1	TGTGCCAGTAGTCCCGGGACAGGGAGTCGTGAGCAGTTCTTC	CASSPGTGSREQFF
.	.	TRBV6-5	TRBJ1-1	TGTGCCAGCAGAGATGCAGGGAGGATCACTGAAGCTTTCTTT	CASRDAGRITEAFF
.	.	TRBV7-2	TRBJ1-3	TGTGCCAGCAGCTTACATTGGACACAGCCTACCTCTGGAAACACCATATATTTT	CASSLHWTQPTSGNTIYF
.	.	TRBV6-1	TRBJ1-5	TGTGCCAGCAGTGAATCGGTTTCAGGGTTGGTCAATCAGCCCCAGCATTTT	CASSESVSGLVNQPQHF
.	.	TRBV20-1	TRBJ1-2	TGCAGTGCTAGTGGCAGTGGCTATGGCTACACCTTC	CSASGSGYGYTF
.	few	TRBV20-1	TRBJ2-1	TGCAGTGCTAGTGTAGGGGTCAATGAGCAGTTCTTC	CSASVGVNEQFF
.	.	TRBV5-1	TRBJ2-7	TGCGCCAGCAGCTTACTAGAGTCCTACGAGCAGTACTTC	CASSLLESYEQYF
TRBD2	few	TRBV30	TRBJ2-7	TGTGCCTCATCCGTAGCGGGAGGGACCGAGCAGTACTTC	CASSVAGGTEQYF
TRBD2	.	TRBV3-1/TRBV3-2	TRBJ2-3	TGTGCCAGCAGCCTAGCGGGAGTGGGTACAGATACGCAGTATTTT	CASSLAGVGTDTQYF
TRBD1	.	TRBV2	TRBJ2-3	TGTGCCACCCCAGCTGACAGGGCGCGGGGCACAGATACGCAGTATTTT	CATPADRARGTDTQYF
.	.	TRBV19	TRBJ2-1	TGTGCCAGTAGTATAGCAAGAGACTCCTACAATGAGCAGTTCTTC	CASSIARDSYNEQFF
.	.	TRBV6-1	TRBJ2-2	TGTGCCAGCAGTGGTCTTGATAGTCTCATAGCGGACACCGGGGAGCTGTTTTTT	CASSGLDSLIADTGELFF
TRBD2	.	TRBV19	TRBJ2-2	TGTGCCAGTAGTATTGGGCGGGAGGTTGGTGGGGAGCTGTTTTTT	CASSIGREVGGELFF
TRBD1	.	TRBV5-1	TRBJ2-1	TGCGCCAGCAGCTTGGCCATAGGACAGGGAGAAAATGAGCAGTTCTTC	CASSLAIGQGENEQFF
.	.	TRBV29-1	TRBJ1-1	TGCAGCGTAGGGAGAGGAGCGAACACTGAAGCTTTCTTT	CSVGRGANTEAFF
.	few	TRBV6-1	TRBJ1-6	TGTGCCAGCAGTGAAGCGCCGGGGGTTAATTCACCCCTCCACTTT	CASSEAPGVNSPLHF
.	.	TRBV6-5	TRBJ2-1	TGTGCCAGCAGCAGAGACTCCGGGACTTACAATGAGCAGTTCTTC	CASSRDSGTYNEQFF
.	once	TRBV7-3	TRBJ1-5	TGTGCCAGCAGCTTAAACCGAGGTTTGCGGGTCTTCCATTATAGCAATCAGCCCCAGCATTTT	CASSLNRGLRVFHYSNQPQHF
TRBD2	.	TRBV5-1	TRBJ2-1	TGCGCCAGCAGAGAGGCTAGCGGGACCATCAATGAGCAGTTCTTC	CASREASGTINEQFF
.	.	TRBV6-5	TRBJ1-2	TGTGCCAGCAGCACAGAAGCTAACTATGGCTACACCTTC	CASSTEANYGYTF
TRBD2	.	TRBV7-2	TRBJ2-1	TGTGCCAGCAGCTTAGGGACTAGCGGGAGGTTCTACAATGAGCAGTTCTTC	CASSLGTSGRFYNEQFF
.	once	TRBV11-2	TRBJ1-5	TGTGCCAGCAGCTTACATCGGGTTGATCAGCCCCAGCATTTT	CASSLHRVDQPQHF
TRBD1	.	TRBV28	TRBJ1-2	TGTGCCAGCAGGGGGGGGCAGGGGGCTGGCTATGGCTACACCTTC	CASRGGQGAGYGYTF
TRBD1	once	TRBV2	TRBJ2-3	TGTGCCAGCCGGCGCAGGACAGGACCCACAGATACGCAGTATTTT	CASRRRTGPTDTQYF
TRBD1	.	TRBV29-1	TRBJ1-1	TGCAGCGTGAAAAGGGACAGTGAAGCTTTCTTT	CSVKRDSEAFF
TRBD2	.	TRBV3-1/TRBV3-2	TRBJ2-5	TGTGCCAGCAGCCCCGGACTAGTCGAAGAGACCCAGTACTTC	CASSPGLVEETQYF
.	.	TRBV6-5	TRBJ1-1	TGTGCCAGCAGTCCCCAGACAGAAGCTGAAGCTTTCTTT	CASSPQTEAEAFF
.	.	TRBV6-5	TRBJ1-1	TGTGCCAGTAAGACAGGTCTAAATGAAGCTTTCTTT	CASKTGLNEAFF
TRBD1	.	TRBV14	TRBJ1-2	TGTGCCAGCAGCCATTCCGGGACAGGGCATGGCTACACCTTC	CASSHSGTGHGYTF
TRBD1	.	TRBV19	TRBJ2-7	TGTGCCAGTAGCCGGAACCGGGACAGCTACGAGCAGTACTTC	CASSRNRDSYEQYF
.	.	TRBV21-1	TRBJ1-6	TGTGCCAGCAGCAAAATGTTCAGTTCACCCCTCCACTTT	CASSKMFSSPLHF
.	many	TRBV9	TRBJ1-3	TGTGCCAGCAGCGTAGACAGGGGAAACACCATATATTTT	CASSVDRGNTIYF
TRBD2	.	TRBV6-5	TRBJ2-3	TGTGCCACCAAAATTAGCGGGAGCACAGATACGCAGTATTTT	CATKISGSTDTQYF
TRBD1	few	TRBV28	TRBJ1-1	TGTGCCAGCAGAACCTTGGGACAGGGGAAAACTGAAGCTTTCTTT	CASRTLGQGKTEAFF
.	.	TRBV7-9	TRBJ2-3	TGTGCCAGCAGCTCCCGGGACACGTACACAGATACGCAGTATTTT	CASSSRDTYTDTQYF
.	.	TRBV7-9	TRBJ1-6	TGTGCCAGCAGCGAACAACCGGGAGCGAATTCACCCCTCCACTTT	CASSEQPGANSPLHF
.	.	TRBV5-4	TRBJ2-1	TGTGCCAGCAGCTTGGTCCACTCCTACAATGAGCAGTTCTTC	CASSLVHSYNEQFF
.	.	TRBV5-5	TRBJ1-4	TGTGCCAGCAGGCAGGAGAGGCGAGGGGAAAAACTGTTTTTT	CASRQERRGEKLFF
.	.	TRBV10-3	TRBJ2-1	TGTGCCATCAGCTCCAGGGTGGGTGAGCAGTTCTTC	CAISSRVGEQFF
.	.	TRBV27	TRBJ1-1	TGTGCCAGCAGTCTGTCAGGGGCGGGCGCTGAAGCTTTCTTT	CASSLSGAGAEAFF
.	.	TRBV19	TRBJ2-1	TGTGCCAGTAGTACCCGGTGGGCCGACAATGAGCAGTTCTTC	CASSTRWADNEQFF
TRBD2	.	TRBV5-4	TRBJ2-3	TGTGCCAGCAGCTTATGGCTAGCGGGGGTCACAGATACGCAGTATTTT	CASSLWLAGVTDTQYF
.	.	TRBV2	TRBJ2-2	TGTGCCAGCATTTGGGGGGCCGGGGAGCTGTTTTTT	CASIWGAGELFF
TRBD2	.	TRBV19	TRBJ2-7	TGTGCCACCTCACCGGCGCTAGCGGGCTACGAGCAGTACTTC	CATSPALAGYEQYF
TRBD2	.	TRBV7-9	TRBJ2-1	TGTGCCAGCAGCGGACTAGCGGGAGAAGACTACAATGAGCAGTTCTTC	CASSGLAGEDYNEQFF
.	.	TRBV5-1	TRBJ2-5	TGCGCCAGCAGCTTATACGGTGGGGCGGTTCAAGAGACCCAGTACTTC	CASSLYGGAVQETQYF
TRBD1	.	TRBV3-1/TRBV3-2	TRBJ2-2	TGTGCCAGCAGCCGACCCCAACATGGACAGGGGGATTATATCCCTAACACCGGGGAGCTGTTTTTT	CASSRPQHGQGDYIPNTGELFF
TRBD1	few	TRBV9	TRBJ1-6	TGTGCCAGCAGCGACAAAAGGACAGGCTATAATTCACCCCTCCACTTT	CASSDKRTGYNSPLHF
.	once	TRBV5-4	TRBJ2-5	TGTGCCAGCAGCCCCGGACGCGGGATAGATCAAGAGACCCAGTACTTC	CASSPGRGIDQETQYF
.	.	TRBV7-9	TRBJ2-2	TGTGCCAGCAGCCCCTATGCCAGGGGAGTATCGGCCGGGGAGCTGTTTTTT	CASSPYARGVSAGELFF
TRBD2	.	TRBV5-4	TRBJ2-1	TGTGCCAGCAGCTTGGGCAGCGGGAGTTCCTACAATGAGCAGTTCTTC	CASSLGSGSSYNEQFF
.	.	TRBV29-1	TRBJ2-3	TGCAGCGTTGAAAAACAGCTAGCGACGGTTACGCAGTATTTT	CSVEKQLATVTQYF
.	.	TRBV5-6	TRBJ1-5	TGTGCCAGCAGCTTCTCAGGGTTCAATCAGCCCCAGCATTTT	CASSFSGFNQPQHF
TRBD1	few	TRBV4-1	TRBJ1-5	TGCGCCAGCAGCCGAGACAGGGGCTACAATCAGCCCCAGCATTTT	CASSRDRGYNQPQHF